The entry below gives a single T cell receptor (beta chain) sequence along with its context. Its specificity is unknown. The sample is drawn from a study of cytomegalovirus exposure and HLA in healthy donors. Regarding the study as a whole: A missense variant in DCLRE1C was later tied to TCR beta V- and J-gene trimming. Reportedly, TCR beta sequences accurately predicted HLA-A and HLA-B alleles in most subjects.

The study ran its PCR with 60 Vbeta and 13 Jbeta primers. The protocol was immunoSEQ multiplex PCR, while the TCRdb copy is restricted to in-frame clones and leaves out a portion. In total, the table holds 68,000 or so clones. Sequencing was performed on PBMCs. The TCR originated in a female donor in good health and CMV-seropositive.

The DNA for the CDR3 is TGCGCCAGCAGCAAGGGACAGGGTACCTACAATGAGCAGTTCTTC. It yields the protein CASSKGQGTYNEQFF. The V call is TRBV10-1, the J call TRBJ2-1; TRBD1 matches 9 bases. This CDR3 region has 15 residues. V lost 6 bases, J lost 2 bases, and 5 bases stayed unmatched. Germline-derived CDR1 and CDR2 are WNHNN and SYGVQD (reference sequence).